The 9 T cell receptor beta chains listed next were all sequenced from one sample in a study of T cells in narcolepsy. Clones were sequenced by immunoSEQ multiplex PCR, and TCRdb holds only the in-frame ones, with some missing. This table has around 25,000 clones, 86% appearing once. The sequenced material came from CD45RA- memory CD4+ T cells from PBMCs. These receptor sequences come from a human donor with narcolepsy.

V and J are TRBV27 and TRBJ1-6, with D uncertain. Trimming stripped 6 bases from V and 6 bases from J, with 15 bases between. The CDR3 runs to 15 residues. Looked up from germline, CDR1 is MNHEY and CDR2 is SMNVEV (reference sequence). DNA of the CDR3: TGTGCCAGCAGAACAGCGGTGGGGAGTAATTCACCCCTCCACTTT. Translated, it gives CASRTAVGSNSPLHF.

The V and J genes are TRBV29-1 and TRBJ1-1; 7 bases map to TRBD1. The CDR3 contains 16 residues. Germline V gives CDR1 SQVTM, CDR2 ANQGSEA. The J segment lost 4 bases and the V segment lost 5 bases, leaving 16 bases of the junction unmatched. CDR3 in amino acids: CSVTATGAGGGTEAFF. The CDR3 nucleotides read TGCAGCGTTACCGCTACAGGGGCGGGAGGTGGCACTGAAGCTTTCTTT.

This chain joins TRBV2 and TRBJ1-5, with TRBD1 matching 8 bases. CDR3 length: 14 residues. Germline assignment: CDR1 SNHLY and CDR2 FYNNEI. V gave up 7 bases and J gave up 5 bases; unmatched junction bases: 7. The chain's CDR3 is CASTNDRGDQPQHF. The CDR3 DNA reads TGTGCCAGCACAAACGACAGGGGTGATCAGCCCCAGCATTTT.

The gene calls are TRBV11-1 and TRBJ1-2; tentatively, D is TRBD1 (6 bases). The length of the CDR3 is 15 residues. The germline V and J ends were trimmed by 4 bases and 5 bases, with 17 bases remaining between them. CDR1 and CDR2 from the germline V gene are SGHAT and FQDESV (reference sequence). This CDR3 is CASSSSSVGAYGYTF. The CDR3 DNA sequence: TGTGCCAGCAGCTCTTCATCGGTGGGGGCGTATGGCTACACCTTC.

This chain connects TRBV6-5 to TRBJ1-2, with TRBD1 as a possible D gene (6 bases). The CDR3 is 13 amino acids. The V gene lost 7 bases and the J gene lost 4 bases, with 13 bases spanning the gap. Germline CDR1 is MNHEY and CDR2 is SVGAGI. The CDR3 reads CASTDRPIYGYTF. The CDR3 bases are TGTGCCAGCACTGACAGGCCGATCTATGGCTACACCTTC.

V and J are TRBV5-6 and TRBJ1-6; a possible D gene is TRBD1 (6 bases). Germline loops: CDR1 SGHDT, CDR2 YYEEEE. The CDR3 length is 16 residues. The V and J ends lost 1 base and 6 bases respectively, with 14 bases between them. The DNA for the CDR3 is TGTGCCAGCAGCTTGTATCAGGGGCAGGGTAATTCACCCCTCCACTTT. This sequence encodes CASSLYQGQGNSPLHF.

This chain connects TRBV19 to TRBJ1-4; D uncertain. V was clipped by 5 bases and J by 3 bases, with 13 bases between them. The CDR3 consists of 15 residues. CDR1 and CDR2 (germline): LNHDA, SQIVND (reference sequence). The CDR3: CASSRPTDPNEKLFF. The CDR3 DNA follows: TGTGCCAGTAGTCGGCCGACGGATCCTAATGAAAAACTGTTTTTT.

V usage is TRBV6-1 and J usage is TRBJ2-7; D is possibly TRBD2 (6 bases). The CDR3 sequence is 12 residues long. Trimming removed 6 bases at V and 7 bases at J, with 13 bases between. CDR1 MNHNS and CDR2 SASEGT come from the germline V gene. The CDR3 spells CASRAARGEQYV. The CDR3, as DNA: TGTGCCAGCAGGGCGGCCCGGGGGGAGCAGTACGTC.

This clone was seen a few times. This chain joins TRBV2 and TRBJ2-3, with 10 bases that match TRBD1. CDR1 is SNHLY and CDR2 is FYNNEI in the germline V gene. CDR3 length equals 15 residues. V lost 5 bases, J lost 3 bases, and 5 bases stayed unmatched. The CDR3 protein is CASSPRTGGTDTQYF. The CDR3 nucleotides read TGTGCCAGCAGTCCGCGGACAGGGGGGACAGATACGCAGTATTTT.